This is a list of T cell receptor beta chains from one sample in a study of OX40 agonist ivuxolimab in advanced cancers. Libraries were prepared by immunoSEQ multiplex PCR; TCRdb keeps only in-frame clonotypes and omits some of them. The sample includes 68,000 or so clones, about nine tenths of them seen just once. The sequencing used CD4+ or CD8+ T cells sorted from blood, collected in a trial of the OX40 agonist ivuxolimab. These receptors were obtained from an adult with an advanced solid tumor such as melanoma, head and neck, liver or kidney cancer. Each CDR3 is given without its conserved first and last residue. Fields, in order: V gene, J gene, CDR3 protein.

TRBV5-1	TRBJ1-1	ASTPQVGQVPAF
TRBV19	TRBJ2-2	ASSIEVGTGPTGELF
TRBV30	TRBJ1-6	AWQQGSRSYNSPLH
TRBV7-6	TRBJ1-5	ASSLQPNSNQPQH
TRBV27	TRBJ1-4	ASSRGGVGKLF
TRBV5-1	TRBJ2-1	ASTLDREYNEQF
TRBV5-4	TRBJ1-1	ASSWGQGAPNTEAF
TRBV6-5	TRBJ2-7	ASMRPGEFGQY
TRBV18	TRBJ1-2	ASSPGSNYGYT
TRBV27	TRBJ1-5	ASSRRQTSNQPQH
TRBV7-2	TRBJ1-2	ASSPRRQGSNYGYT
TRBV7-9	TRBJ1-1	ASSPVSVGAF
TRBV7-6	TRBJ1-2	ASSLGQPLGYGYT
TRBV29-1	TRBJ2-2	SVVLRSNTGELF
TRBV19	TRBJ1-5	ASSTSREGHNQPQH
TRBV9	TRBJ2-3	ASSTRPAGKTDTQY
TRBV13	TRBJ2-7	ASSIFTSGAVEQY
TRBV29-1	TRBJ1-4	SVTGQGDVEEKLF
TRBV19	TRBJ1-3	ASSREATSGNTIY
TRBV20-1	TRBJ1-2	SVSSQGSYT
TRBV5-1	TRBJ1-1	ASSLRLGQGLEAF
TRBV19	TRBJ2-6	ASSTGGSSGANVLT
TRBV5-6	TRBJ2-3	ASSPVSTDTQY
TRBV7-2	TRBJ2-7	ASSLPLYEQY
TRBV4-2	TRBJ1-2	ASSQDLAGRGAGGYT
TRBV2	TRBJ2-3	ASSLRTGERSTQY
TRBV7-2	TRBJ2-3	ASSSQRGGLDTQY
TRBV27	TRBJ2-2	ASRTGTRNTGELF
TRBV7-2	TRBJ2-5	ASSLGTGGETQY
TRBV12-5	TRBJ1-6	ASSPGPDLSPLH
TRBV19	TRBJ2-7	ASSYGLGTDYEQY
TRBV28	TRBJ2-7	ASTSPGTGVPYEQY
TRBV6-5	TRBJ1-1	ASSYSIGSTEAF
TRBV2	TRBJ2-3	ASSERGRESADTQY
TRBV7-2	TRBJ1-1	ASSLLGRANTEAF
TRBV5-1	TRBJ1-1	ASSLGVTRVLNTEAF
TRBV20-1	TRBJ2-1	SARRENEQF